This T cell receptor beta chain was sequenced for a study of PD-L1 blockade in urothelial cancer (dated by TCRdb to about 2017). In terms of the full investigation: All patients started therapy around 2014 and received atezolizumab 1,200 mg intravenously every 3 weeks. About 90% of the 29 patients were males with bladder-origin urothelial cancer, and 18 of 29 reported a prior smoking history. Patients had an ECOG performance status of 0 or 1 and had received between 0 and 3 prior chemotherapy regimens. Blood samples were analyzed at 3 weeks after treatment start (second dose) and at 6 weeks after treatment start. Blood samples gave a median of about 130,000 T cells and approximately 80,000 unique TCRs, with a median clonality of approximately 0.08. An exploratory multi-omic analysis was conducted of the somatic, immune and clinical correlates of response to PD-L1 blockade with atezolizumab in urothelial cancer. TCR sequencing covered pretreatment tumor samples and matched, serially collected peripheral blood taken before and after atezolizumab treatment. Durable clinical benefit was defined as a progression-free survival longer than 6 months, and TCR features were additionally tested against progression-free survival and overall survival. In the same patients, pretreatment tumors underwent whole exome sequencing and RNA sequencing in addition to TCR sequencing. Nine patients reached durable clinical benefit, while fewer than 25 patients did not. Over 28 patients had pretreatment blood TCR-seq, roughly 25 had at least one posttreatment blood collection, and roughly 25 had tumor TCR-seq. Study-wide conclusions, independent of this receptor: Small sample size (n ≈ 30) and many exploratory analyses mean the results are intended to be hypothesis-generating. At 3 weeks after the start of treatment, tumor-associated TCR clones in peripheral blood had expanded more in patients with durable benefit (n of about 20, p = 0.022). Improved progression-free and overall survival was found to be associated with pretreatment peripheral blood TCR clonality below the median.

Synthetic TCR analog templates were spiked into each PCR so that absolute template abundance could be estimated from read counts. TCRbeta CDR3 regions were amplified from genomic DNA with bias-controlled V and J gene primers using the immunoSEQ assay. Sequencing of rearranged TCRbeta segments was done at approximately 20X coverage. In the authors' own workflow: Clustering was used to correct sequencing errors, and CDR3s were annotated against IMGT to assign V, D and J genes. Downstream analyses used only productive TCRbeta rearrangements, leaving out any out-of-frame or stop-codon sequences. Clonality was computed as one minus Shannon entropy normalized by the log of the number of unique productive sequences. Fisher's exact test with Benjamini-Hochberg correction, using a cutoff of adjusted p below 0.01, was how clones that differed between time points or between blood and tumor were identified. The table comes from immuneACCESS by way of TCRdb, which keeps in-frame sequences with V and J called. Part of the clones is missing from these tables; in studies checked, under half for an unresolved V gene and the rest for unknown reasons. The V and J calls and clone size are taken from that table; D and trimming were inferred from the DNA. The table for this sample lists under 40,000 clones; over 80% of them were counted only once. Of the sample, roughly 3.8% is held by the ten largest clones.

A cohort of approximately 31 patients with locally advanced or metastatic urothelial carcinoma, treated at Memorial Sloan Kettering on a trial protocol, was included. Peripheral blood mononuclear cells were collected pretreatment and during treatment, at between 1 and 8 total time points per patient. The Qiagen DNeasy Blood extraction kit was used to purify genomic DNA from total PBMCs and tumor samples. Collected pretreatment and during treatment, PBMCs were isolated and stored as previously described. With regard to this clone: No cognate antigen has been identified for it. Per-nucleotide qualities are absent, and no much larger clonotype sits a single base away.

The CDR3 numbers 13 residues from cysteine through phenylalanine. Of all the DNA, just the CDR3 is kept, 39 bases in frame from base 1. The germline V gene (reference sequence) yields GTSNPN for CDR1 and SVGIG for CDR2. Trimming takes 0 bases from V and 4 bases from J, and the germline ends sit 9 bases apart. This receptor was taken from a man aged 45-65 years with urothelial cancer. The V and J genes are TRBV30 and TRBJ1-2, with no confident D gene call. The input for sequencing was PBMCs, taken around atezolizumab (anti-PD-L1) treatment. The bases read TGTGCCTGGAGTGTACAAGGGAGCTATGGCTACACCTTC. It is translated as CAWSVQGSYGYTF.